This T cell receptor beta chain was captured in a study of CXCR3-negative and CXCR3-positive naive CD8 T cells. For this clonotype: Its antigen is not identified.

Via 5' RACE with UMI labels, TRB cDNA libraries were prepared. TCRdb reprocessed the 5' RACE reads; each CDR3 protein has one entry and no DNA is given. Its clone listing holds approximately 88,000 distinct CDR3 sequences. Study findings and constraints: In naive cells, CXCR3-negative and CXCR3-positive subsets had similar TRBV-TRBJ usage; memory cells differed. CXCR3-positive naive cells carried more hydrophobic TRB CDR3s than CXCR3-negative ones. TRB CDR3 properties served as the basis for inferring TCR strength, and surface CD5 was comparable between naive subsets.

The sorting of each CD8+ T cell subset was done in triplicate, at over 250,000 cells each. Naive CD8+ T cells displayed a CD45RO-CCR7+CD27+CD95- phenotype. The receptor comes from a human donor in good health. Some clones in this sample may be carry-over from other donors' samples. What was sequenced was naive CXCR3+ CD8+ T cells from blood. Noted subset: CD45RO-CCR7+CD27+CD95- naive CD8+ T cells expressing CXCR3 (TNR3+).

The CDR3 sequence: CASRSGGYTEAFF. The rearrangement links TRBV2 to TRBJ1-1; TCRdb lists TRBD1, though no DNA is available to test this call. The CDR3 runs 13 residues. Germline V CDR1 and CDR2: SNHLY, FYNNEI.